Below, 8 T cell receptor beta chains from the same sample are listed, as sequenced in a study of radiotherapy plus CTLA-4 blockade in lung cancer. Here immunoSEQ multiplex PCR was the method, and the copy in TCRdb shows in-frame clones only, minus some. The table includes about 120,000 clones, around 90% detected once. The specimen was peripheral blood, collected from a patient treated with radiotherapy plus ipilimumab. The origin of the receptors is a human donor with non-small cell lung cancer that progressed on radiotherapy plus ipilimumab.

The chain has TRBV5-1 and TRBJ1-1, with TRBD1 matching 9 bases. This CDR3 has 15 amino acids. V dropped 5 bases and J dropped 4; count of bases not matched to a gene: 9. Germline V gene sequence: CDR1 SGHRS, CDR2 YFSETQ. DNA of the CDR3: TGCGCCAGCAGTTTAAGAACAGGGGGCGGCACTGAAGCTTTCTTT. Translated, it gives CASSLRTGGGTEAFF.

J is TRBJ2-3 and V is TRBV6-5; 9 nucleotides align to TRBD2. Trimming cost V 3 bases and J 4 bases; bases outside gene matches: 8. This CDR3 is built from 16 residues. Germline V CDR1 and CDR2: MNHEY, SVGAGI. CDR3 loop: CASSYVAGVSADTQYF. The CDR3 DNA follows: TGTGCCAGCAGTTATGTAGCGGGAGTATCCGCAGATACGCAGTATTTT.

This chain connects TRBV5-1 to TRBJ2-5, with a tentative D call TRBD1 (5 bases). This CDR3 has 14 residues. From germline, CDR1 is SGHRS and CDR2 YFSETQ. The V and J ends lost 0 bases and 1 base respectively, with 7 bases between them. The CDR3 DNA reads TGCGCCAGCAGCTTGGGACAGATCCAAGAGACCCAGTACTTC. Encoded protein: CASSLGQIQETQYF.

The rearrangement joins TRBV5-1 to TRBJ2-5, with D perhaps TRBD2 (5 bases). CDR1 is SGHRS, CDR2 YFSETQ, per germline. The CDR3 covers 15 residues. Trimming took 2 bases from V and 2 from J, leaving 13 bases between them. The CDR3 sequence: CASSLNGMGQETQYF. CDR3 coding DNA: TGCGCCAGCAGCTTAAACGGGATGGGGCAAGAGACCCAGTACTTC.

J is TRBJ1-5 and V is TRBV10-3, with unresolved D. Germline CDR1 reads ENHRY; CDR2 reads SYGVKD. The CDR3 spans 14 residues. V was clipped by 6 bases and J by 2 bases, with 11 bases between them. The CDR3 DNA sequence: TGTGCCATCAGCCCGCAGGTGGGCAATCAGCCCCAGCATTTT. Its translation is CAISPQVGNQPQHF.

This clone has a single count. The chain carries TRBV11-2 and TRBJ1-1; no clear D gene. Germline loops: CDR1 SGHAT, CDR2 FQNNGV. The CDR3 is made up of 12 amino acids. Trimming pared 6 bases from V and 0 bases from J, leaving 5 bases between. The CDR3 DNA reads as TGTGCCAGCAGGAAGCTGAACACTGAAGCTTTCTTT. It encodes CASRKLNTEAFF.

V usage is TRBV5-1 and J usage is TRBJ2-3, with D hard to call. V was shortened by 5 bases and J by 4 bases, with 11 bases between the two germline ends. The CDR3 sequence is 13 residues long. Germline CDR1 reads SGHRS; CDR2 reads YFSETQ. The CDR3 is CASRIPASDTQYF. DNA for the CDR3: TGCGCCAGCAGGATACCCGCCTCAGATACGCAGTATTTT.

In DNA form, the CDR3 reads TGTGCCAGCAGCTTAGTAGCTAGCGGGAGGGACGAGACCCAGTACTTC. It encodes CASSLVASGRDETQYF. The V gene is TRBV11-2, the J gene TRBJ2-5, with TRBD2 matching over 12 bases. V shed 1 base and J 5 bases; nucleotides not matched to a gene: 5. The CDR3 has 16 residues. Germline V gene sequence: CDR1 SGHAT, CDR2 FQNNGV.